A selection of T cell receptor beta chains follows, all from one sample in a study of OX40 agonist ivuxolimab in advanced cancers. Produced via immunoSEQ multiplex PCR; TCRdb's table is partial and in-frame only. The sample shows some 70,000 clones, about 86% of them seen only once. The specimen was CD4+ or CD8+ T cells sorted from blood, collected in a trial of the OX40 agonist ivuxolimab. The receptors derive from an adult with an advanced solid tumor such as melanoma, head and neck, liver or kidney cancer. The CDR3 runs from the conserved cysteine through the conserved F or W. Each record gives: D gene, V gene, J gene, clone size, CDR3 length, CDR3 protein, CDR3 DNA. A D gene is named only where the DNA matches it firmly. For some rows the clone size is stated as once, few or many, or as a class when expanded; others skip it.

>TRBD1|TRBV7-9|TRBJ1-5|.|17
CASSWGDRGLSNQPQHF
TGTGCCAGCAGCTGGGGGGACAGGGGGCTTAGCAATCAGCCCCAGCATTTT
>.|TRBV11-3|TRBJ2-2|.|13
CASSLAKAGELFF
TGTGCCAGCAGCTTAGCCAAGGCCGGGGAGCTGTTTTTT
>TRBD2|TRBV7-2|TRBJ2-1|.|14
CASSLQAGAREQFF
TGTGCCAGCAGCTTACAAGCGGGAGCTAGGGAGCAGTTCTTC
>.|TRBV6-5|TRBJ2-7|.|14
CASSYGGRDYEQYF
TGTGCCAGCAGTTATGGGGGACGGGACTACGAGCAGTACTTC
>.|TRBV19|TRBJ1-5|.|16
CASSISTRGRGQPQHF
TGTGCCAGTAGTATTTCGACCCGCGGCAGGGGTCAGCCCCAGCATTTT
>TRBD1|TRBV6-6|TRBJ1-1|once|16
CASRPGTGWFATEAFF
TGTGCCAGCAGACCCGGGACAGGGTGGTTCGCCACTGAAGCTTTCTTT
>TRBD2|TRBV6-6|TRBJ2-7|.|15
CASRRGTSGTYEQYF
TGTGCCAGCAGACGAGGGACTAGCGGGACATACGAGCAGTACTTC
>TRBD2|TRBV5-1|TRBJ2-2|.|16
CASSLAVAGAPGELFF
TGCGCCAGCAGCTTGGCGGTAGCGGGGGCCCCGGGGGAGCTGTTTTTT
>.|TRBV9|TRBJ1-2|.|15
CASSLVPTGVYGYTF
TGTGCCAGCAGCCTAGTTCCGACAGGAGTCTATGGCTACACCTTC
>.|TRBV15|TRBJ1-1|.|17
CATSRPTQVYVNTEAFF
TGTGCCACCAGCAGGCCAACACAGGTATACGTGAACACTGAAGCTTTCTTT
>.|TRBV2|TRBJ1-1|.|14
CASLSDGMNTEAFF
TGTGCCAGCCTCTCAGACGGCATGAACACTGAAGCTTTCTTT
>.|TRBV18|TRBJ2-7|once|12
CASSPGLYEQYF
TGTGCCAGCTCACCAGGGTTATACGAGCAGTACTTC
>.|TRBV28|TRBJ1-2|few|14
CASGYRRFRYGYTF
TGTGCCAGCGGGTACAGGCGCTTTAGGTATGGCTACACCTTC
>.|TRBV7-2|TRBJ1-1|.|13
CASGRQGNTEAFF
TGTGCCAGCGGGAGGCAGGGGAACACTGAAGCTTTCTTT
>TRBD1|TRBV7-8|TRBJ2-1|.|14
CASSLKRQGNEQFF
TGTGCCAGCAGCTTAAAGCGACAGGGGAATGAGCAGTTCTTC
>.|TRBV2|TRBJ1-1|.|13
CASSGAATTEAFF
TGTGCCAGCAGTGGGGCAGCTACTACTGAAGCTTTCTTT
>TRBD1|TRBV28|TRBJ1-4|once|16
CASSMTGGAANEKLFF
TGTGCCAGCAGTATGACAGGGGGAGCAGCTAATGAAAAACTGTTTTTT
>TRBD1|TRBV6-5|TRBJ1-2|.|13
CASRPYRGRGYTF
TGTGCCAGCAGGCCTTACAGGGGGCGAGGCTACACCTTC
>.|TRBV18|TRBJ1-1|.|15
CASSLPPAAGTEAFF
TGTGCCAGCTCACTCCCTCCGGCGGCGGGAACTGAAGCTTTCTTT
>.|TRBV7-9|TRBJ2-7|.|12
CASRKSSYEQYF
TGTGCCAGCAGAAAGAGCTCCTACGAGCAGTACTTC
>.|TRBV7-9|TRBJ1-5|.|14
CASSLGQRGQPQHF
TGTGCCAGCAGCTTAGGACAGCGAGGTCAGCCCCAGCATTTT
>.|TRBV2|TRBJ1-5|.|16
CASSELVGPSNQPQHF
TGTGCCAGCAGTGAACTCGTTGGGCCCAGCAATCAGCCCCAGCATTTT